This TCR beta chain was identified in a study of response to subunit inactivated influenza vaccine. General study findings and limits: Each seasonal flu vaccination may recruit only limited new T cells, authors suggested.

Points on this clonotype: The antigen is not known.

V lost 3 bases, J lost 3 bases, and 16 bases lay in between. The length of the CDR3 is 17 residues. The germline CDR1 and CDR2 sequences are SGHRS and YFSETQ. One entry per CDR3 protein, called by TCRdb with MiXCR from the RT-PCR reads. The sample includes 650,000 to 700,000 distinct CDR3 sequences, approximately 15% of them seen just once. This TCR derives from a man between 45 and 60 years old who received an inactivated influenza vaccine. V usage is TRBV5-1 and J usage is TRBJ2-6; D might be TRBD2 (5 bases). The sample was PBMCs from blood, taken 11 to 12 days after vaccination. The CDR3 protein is CASSSGLVSHGANVLTF. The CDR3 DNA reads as TGCGCCAGCAGCTCCGGACTGGTTTCTCATGGGGCCAACGTCCTGACTTTC.